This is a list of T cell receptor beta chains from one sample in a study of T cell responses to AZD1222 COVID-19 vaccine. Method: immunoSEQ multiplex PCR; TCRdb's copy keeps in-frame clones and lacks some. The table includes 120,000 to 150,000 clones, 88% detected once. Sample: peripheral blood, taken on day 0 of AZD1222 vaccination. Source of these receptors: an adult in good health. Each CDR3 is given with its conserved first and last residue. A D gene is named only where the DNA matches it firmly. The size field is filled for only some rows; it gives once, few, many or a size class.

CASSIKRGTEAFF	TGTGCCAGCAGTATCAAGAGAGGCACTGAAGCTTTCTTT	.	TRBV6-5	TRBJ1-1	.
CASSPLGARGVNYGYTF	TGTGCCAGCTCACCTCTAGGCGCAAGAGGGGTTAACTATGGCTACACCTTC	.	TRBV18	TRBJ1-2	.
CAIENRVSGELFF	TGTGCCATCGAAAACAGGGTTTCCGGGGAGCTGTTTTTT	.	TRBV19	TRBJ2-2	.
CASSPAPPQGSGANVLTF	TGTGCCAGCAGTCCCGCCCCCCCCCAGGGGTCTGGGGCCAACGTCCTGACTTTC	.	TRBV6-6	TRBJ2-6	.
CASSQGPTEAFF	TGTGCCAGCAGCCAAGGTCCAACTGAAGCTTTCTTT	few	TRBV11-1	TRBJ1-1	.
CASSDRGNSPLHF	TGTGCCAGCAGTGACAGGGGGAACTCACCCCTCCACTTT	.	TRBV2	TRBJ1-6	TRBD1
CSAIDRVAFF	TGCAGTGCGATAGACAGGGTGGCTTTCTTT	.	TRBV20-1	TRBJ1-1	TRBD1
CASTEKGREETQYF	TGTGCCAGTACCGAAAAGGGCCGTGAAGAGACCCAGTACTTC	.	TRBV19	TRBJ2-5	.
CASSPPGDSGNTIYF	TGTGCCAGCAGCCCCCCGGGCGACTCTGGAAACACCATATATTTT	.	TRBV7-2	TRBJ1-3	.
CASSYSTRGPDTEAFF	TGTGCCAGCAGTTACTCGACAAGGGGGCCGGACACTGAAGCTTTCTTT	.	TRBV6-5	TRBJ1-1	TRBD1
CASSRSRVSYEQYF	TGTGCCAGCAGCAGATCCCGGGTCTCCTACGAGCAGTACTTC	few	TRBV9	TRBJ2-7	.